This TCR beta chain was recovered during a study of cytomegalovirus exposure and HLA in healthy donors. This PCR relied on a set of 60 Vbeta primers and 13 Jbeta primers. Profiled with immunoSEQ multiplex PCR; TCRdb holds only in-frame clones, not every one. The sample yields 80,000 to 100,000 clones, roughly 74% seen once. Comment on this clone: The antigen is not known.

Findings of the study overall: The authors later found HLA-associated TCR beta chains more clonally expanded than equally common others. The study recorded 164 TCR beta chains that were cytomegalovirus-associated. Association of roughly 18,000 TCR beta sequences with HLA alleles was found at 0.05 false discovery rate in a later analysis.

The material sequenced was PBMCs. This TCR was sampled from a woman between 18 and 29 years old in good health and CMV-seropositive.

CDR3 region: CASSSNGTTKGGNQPQHF. The CDR3 DNA reads TGTGCCAGCAGTTCAAACGGGACAACCAAAGGTGGCAATCAGCCCCAGCATTTT. The chain has TRBV6-9 and TRBJ1-5; tentative D call: TRBD1 (6 bases). This CDR3 region has 18 residues. Germline lookup yields CDR1 MNHGY and CDR2 SVAAGI. V gave up 4 bases and J gave up 2 bases, with 21 bases separating them.